This entry features one T cell receptor beta chain sequence. Its antigen is not known. Trimming took 4 bases from V and 5 from J; bases not matched to a gene: 7. Germline V gives CDR1 LNHNV, CDR2 YYDKDF (reference sequence). The CDR3 spans 14 residues. The sample belongs to a study of cytomegalovirus exposure and HLA in healthy donors. Study-wide results and limits: In terms of immune exposure information, only CMV serostatus was available. Analysis performed later found roughly 18,000 TCR beta sequences associated with HLA alleles at 0.05 false discovery rate.

The study ran its PCR with 60 Vbeta and 13 Jbeta primers. The protocol was immunoSEQ multiplex PCR, while the TCRdb copy is restricted to in-frame clones and leaves out a portion. The sample shows roughly 100,000 clones, 69% of them seen only once. The clonotype originates from a man aged 25 to 45 in good health and CMV-seronegative. The sequenced sample consisted of PBMCs. V is TRBV15 and J is TRBJ1-1, with TRBD1 matching 7 bases. CDR3 amino acids: CATSNQGVDTEAFF. The CDR3 DNA reads TGTGCCACCAGCAACCAGGGGGTCGATACTGAAGCTTTCTTT.